This TCR beta chain was found in a study of shared clonotypes between healthy human individuals. Libraries were prepared by immunoSEQ multiplex PCR; TCRdb keeps only in-frame clonotypes and omits some of them. Here the sample spans millions of clones, approximately 94% being singletons. The germline V and J ends were trimmed by 10 bases and 6 bases, with 13 bases remaining between them. The CDR3 consists of 12 residues. Germline loops: CDR1 MNHEY, CDR2 SMNVEV (reference sequence). Turning to this clone: Its antigen is still unknown.

Study-wide results and caveats: Sorted-subset samples were not fully sequenced, rarefaction indicated.

Only CD45RO-negative cells positively selected for CCR7 counted as naive CD8 cells, so terminally differentiated effector memory CD45RA+ cells were excluded. V gene TRBV27 combines with J gene TRBJ2-1; no firm D call. The clonotype was recovered from a man between 18 and 29 years old in good health. Sample: naive CD8+ T cells sorted from blood. CDR3 loop: CATWGDRNEQFF. The DNA of the CDR3 is TGTGCCACCTGGGGTGATCGCAATGAGCAGTTCTTC.